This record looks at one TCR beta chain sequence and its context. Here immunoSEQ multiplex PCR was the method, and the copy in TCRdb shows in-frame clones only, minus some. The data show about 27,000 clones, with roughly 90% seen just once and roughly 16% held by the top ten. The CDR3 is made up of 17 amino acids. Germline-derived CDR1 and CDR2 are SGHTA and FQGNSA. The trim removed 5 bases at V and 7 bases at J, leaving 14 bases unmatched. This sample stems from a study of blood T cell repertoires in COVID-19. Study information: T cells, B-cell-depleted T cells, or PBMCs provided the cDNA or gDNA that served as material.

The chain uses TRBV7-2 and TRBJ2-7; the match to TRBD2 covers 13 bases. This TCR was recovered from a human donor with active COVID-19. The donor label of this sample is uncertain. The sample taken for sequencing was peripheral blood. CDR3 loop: CASSPGTSGALLREQYF. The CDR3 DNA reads TGTGCCAGCAGCCCAGGGACTAGCGGGGCCTTACTACGAGAGCAGTACTTC.